Below are 30 T cell receptor beta chains sequenced from a single sample in a study of cytomegalovirus exposure and HLA in healthy donors. Vbeta (60) and Jbeta (13) primers were used in the PCR. TCRdb's table, derived via immunoSEQ multiplex PCR, lists solely in-frame clones and lacks some. The sample includes about 94,000 clones, less than 10% of them seen just once. Material for sequencing was PBMCs. Receptor source: a man aged 45 to 65 in good health and CMV-seronegative.

The chain joins TRBV6-6 to TRBJ1-1; TRBD1 aligns across 7 bases. This CDR3 comprises 14 residues. V was clipped by 2 bases and J by 0 bases; unmatched bases: 0. Germline values: CDR1 MNHNY, CDR2 SVGAGI (reference sequence). The CDR3 coding sequence is TGTGCCAGCAGTTACGACAGGGTGAACACTGAAGCTTTCTTT. Translation: CASSYDRVNTEAFF.

The chain joins TRBV14 to TRBJ1-1, with 7 bases matching TRBD1. With V trimmed by 2 bases and J by 0 bases, 3 bases remained unmatched. The CDR3 loop spans 15 amino acids. The V gene's germline CDR1 is SGHDN and CDR2 FVKESK. CDR3 sequence: CASSQRTGLNTEAFF. The CDR3 bases are TGTGCCAGCAGCCAAAGGACAGGTTTGAACACTGAAGCTTTCTTT.

This clone has only a few counts. The rearrangement joins TRBV6-1 to TRBJ1-5; the D gene is possibly TRBD1 (6 bases). Germline assignment: CDR1 MNHNS and CDR2 SASEGT. The V and J ends lost 3 bases and 6 bases respectively, with 15 bases between them. CDR3 length: 15 residues. CDR3: CASSEGRGGTQPQHF. The DNA for the CDR3 is TGTGCCAGCAGTGAGGGCAGGGGAGGGACTCAGCCCCAGCATTTT.

In this sample, this clone turned up a few times. Given the absence of the conserved phenylalanine or tryptophan at the CDR3 end, a read error is likely. The chain couples TRBV2 to TRBJ2-2; TRBD2 aligns across 9 bases. V was clipped by 1 base and J by 4 bases; unmatched bases: 7. CDR3 length: 17 amino acids. CDR1 is SNHLY and CDR2 is FYNNEI in the germline V gene. CDR3 in amino acids: CASSEGASGKGTGELFV. CDR3 in DNA: TGTGCCAGCAGTGAAGGGGCTAGCGGGAAGGGCACCGGGGAGCTGTTTGTT.

This clone was recorded a few times. The chain joins TRBV7-2 to TRBJ2-1; 14 nucleotides align to TRBD2. With V trimmed by 10 bases and J by 3 bases, 11 bases remained unmatched. CDR1 and CDR2 (germline): SGHTA, FQGNSA. This CDR3 contains 17 residues. For the CDR3, the DNA is TGTGCCATCTCGGGACTAGCGGGGGCCGGCTTCTACAATGAGCAGTTCTTC. This sequence encodes CAISGLAGAGFYNEQFF.

The genes are TRBV7-9 and TRBJ2-4; 7 nucleotides agree with TRBD1. Germline V gene lookup returns CDR1 SEHNR and CDR2 FQNEAQ (reference sequence). V shed 1 base and J 15 bases; nucleotides not matched to a gene: 3. The CDR3 contains 11 residues. The CDR3 here is CASSLEDRRYF. CDR3 bases: TGTGCCAGCAGCTTAGAGGACAGGAGGTACTTC. Looking up the rest from reference TRBV7-9 and TRBJ2-4 gives the full variable domain: DTGVSQNPRHKITKRGQNVTFRCDPISEHNRLYWYRQTLGQGPEFLTYFQNEAQLEKSRLLSDRFSAERPKGSFSTLEIQRTEQGDSAMYLCASSLEDRRYFGAGTRLSVL.

The V and J genes are TRBV5-1 and TRBJ1-2, with D unresolved. Germline V gives CDR1 SGHRS, CDR2 YFSETQ. The CDR3 covers 13 residues. V dropped 0 bases and J dropped 4 bases, with 7 bases sitting between them. CDR3 DNA: TGCGCCAGCAGCTTGGACAGATTCTATGGCTACACCTTC. This codes for CASSLDRFYGYTF.

The rearrangement joins TRBV27 to TRBJ1-1; D unresolved. This CDR3 spans 13 amino acids. Germline V gene lookup returns CDR1 MNHEY and CDR2 SMNVEV (reference sequence). V gave up 3 bases and J gave up 1 base, with 6 bases separating them. As DNA, the CDR3 is TGTGCCAGCAGTTTCTCCAGGAACACTGAAGCTTTCTTT. It codes for CASSFSRNTEAFF.

The chain carries TRBV6-5 and TRBJ1-5, with D possibly matching TRBD1 (5 bases). The V end lost 5 bases, the J end lost 3 bases, and 8 bases lay between the germline ends. Germline CDR1 reads MNHEY; CDR2 reads SVGAGI. The CDR3 has 13 amino acids. The chain's CDR3 is CASSRGLNQPQHF. The DNA of the CDR3 is TGTGCCAGCAGTCGGGGACTCAATCAGCCCCAGCATTTT.

The J gene is TRBJ2-1, the V gene TRBV19; D perhaps matches TRBD2 (5 bases). The V gene's germline CDR1 is LNHDA and CDR2 SQIVND (reference sequence). The CDR3 runs to 17 residues. Trimming took off 4 bases at V and 0 bases at J, with 16 bases between the two ends. DNA of the CDR3: TGTGCCAGTAGTACCTGGGGAGTGGCGGGCTCCTACAATGAGCAGTTCTTC. Its protein product is CASSTWGVAGSYNEQFF. The full variable domain, in which reference TRBV19 and TRBJ2-1 provide the parts outside the CDR3, is DGGITQSPKYLFRKEGQNVTLSCEQNLNHDAMYWYRQDPGQGLRLIYYSQIVNDFQKGDIAEGYSVSREKKESFPLTVTSAQKNPTAFYLCASSTWGVAGSYNEQFFGPGTRLTVL.

This chain links TRBV5-1 with TRBJ2-7, with 11 nucleotides matching TRBD2. V shed 5 bases, J shed 4 bases, and the junction held 5 bases outside the gene matches. Per germline, CDR1 SGHRS and CDR2 YFSETQ. The CDR3 is made up of 14 amino acids. The CDR3 region has the DNA TGCGCCAGCAGACCGGGACTAGCGGTTTACGAGCAGTACTTC. Its protein product is CASRPGLAVYEQYF.

The chain combines TRBV2 with TRBJ2-3, with 8 bases aligning to TRBD2. The CDR3 loop spans 14 amino acids. After removal of 5 bases from V and 6 bases from J, the junction contained 7 bases not matched to a gene. Germline-derived CDR1 and CDR2 are SNHLY and FYNNEI. The CDR3 DNA is TGTGCCAGCAGTTCGCGACTAGCGAGGGATACGCAGTATTTT. This sequence encodes CASSSRLARDTQYF.

Comment on this clone: One end of the junction does not line up with germline, which may come from a read error. The rearrangement uses TRBV13 and TRBJ1-2; possible D gene TRBD1, 5 bases. Germline-derived CDR1 and CDR2 are PRHDT and FYEKMQ (reference sequence). CDR3 size: 12 residues. The CDR3 DNA reads as TGTGCCAGCAGCACACGGGACTTTCCCGGAATCTTC. Translating gives CASSTRDFPGIF.

The rearrangement uses TRBV29-1 and TRBJ1-2; D not resolved. CDR1 and CDR2 (germline): SQVTM, ANQGSEA. This CDR3 contains 12 residues. Trimming removed 8 bases at V and 6 bases at J, with 16 bases between. DNA for the CDR3: TGCAGCTTCGCCGTAAGTGCAGATGGCTACACCTTC. Its protein product is CSFAVSADGYTF. Full variable domain (missing parts from reference TRBV29-1 and TRBJ1-2): SAVISQKPSRDICQRGTSLTIQCQVDSQVTMMFWYRQQPGQSLTLIATANQGSEATYESGFVIDKFPISRPNLTFSTLTVSNMSPEDSSIYLCSFAVSADGYTFGSGTRLTVV.

The chain uses TRBV10-3 and TRBJ2-5; TRBD2 might be the D (6 bases). Germline CDR1 is ENHRY and CDR2 is SYGVKD. This CDR3 contains 14 residues. V was trimmed by 7 bases and J by 3 bases, leaving 15 bases between them. The CDR3 nucleotides read TGTGCCATCAATAGCGGCCGTACCAAAGAGACCCAGTACTTC. It encodes CAINSGRTKETQYF.

This chain joins TRBV19 and TRBJ1-2; 9 nucleotides align to TRBD1. CDR1 is LNHDA, CDR2 SQIVND, per germline (reference sequence). V dropped 5 bases and J dropped 8; count of bases not matched to a gene: 6. This CDR3 is 13 amino acids long. Here the CDR3 reads CASSSNRGLGYTF. In DNA form, the CDR3 reads TGTGCCAGTAGTTCCAACAGGGGGCTGGGCTACACCTTC.

In regard to this clone: This CDR3 is also generated by other DNA sequences in the sample. The chain couples TRBV5-4 to TRBJ2-5; 8 bases match TRBD2. The CDR3 has 15 amino acids. CDR1 is SGHNT and CDR2 is YYREEE in the germline V gene (reference sequence). The V and J ends lost 3 bases and 2 bases, in that order; junction bases with no gene match: 6. The CDR3 reads CASSSRGGLQETQYF. The CDR3 nucleotides are TGTGCCAGCAGCTCTCGGGGGGGACTACAAGAGACCCAGTACTTC.

This clone was counted between two and nine times. The CDR3 DNA is TGTGCCAGCAGCGGTGGCCAGGGGACCTACAATGAGCAGTTCTTC. Its translation: CASSGGQGTYNEQFF. The genes are TRBV2 and TRBJ2-1, with D possibly TRBD1 on 6 matching bases. Germline assignment: CDR1 SNHLY and CDR2 FYNNEI. Trimming removed 6 bases at V and 2 bases at J, with 14 bases between. The CDR3 length is 15 residues.

This clone turned up a few times. V usage is TRBV28 and J usage is TRBJ2-1; tentatively, D is TRBD2 (5 bases). The CDR3 contains 16 residues. Germline-derived CDR1 and CDR2 are MDHEN and SYDVKM. Between the trimmed V and J ends, which lost 6 bases and 5 bases, there was a span of 20 bases. The CDR3 nucleotides read TGTGCCAGCAGCGCCCATCAAAGTGGGAGACACAATGAGCAGTTCTTC. Translated, it gives CASSAHQSGRHNEQFF.

A few counts support this clone. V and J are TRBV7-9 and TRBJ2-5; 14 bases fit TRBD2. This CDR3 spans 17 amino acids. V shed 5 bases, J shed 5 bases, and the junction held 10 bases outside the gene matches. CDR1 is SEHNR, CDR2 FQNEAQ, per germline (reference sequence). The CDR3 nucleotides read TGTGCCAGCAGCCCACCTCGGACTAGCGGGGGGAGGGAGACCCAGTACTTC. It encodes CASSPPRTSGGRETQYF.

In this sample, this clone turned up a few times. This sequence joins TRBV5-6 and TRBJ1-5; TRBD1 might be the D (6 bases). V lost 3 bases, J lost 2 bases, and 12 bases lay in between. Germline values: CDR1 SGHDT, CDR2 YYEEEE. This CDR3 is 15 amino acids long. The CDR3 loop reads CASSSQGRGNQPQHF. DNA for the CDR3: TGTGCCAGCAGCTCCCAGGGGCGGGGCAATCAGCCCCAGCATTTT.

The chain uses TRBV7-3 and TRBJ2-1; D is uncertain. CDR1 is SGHTA, CDR2 FQGTGA, per germline. The CDR3 totals 13 residues. Trimming took 4 bases from V and 9 from J, leaving 13 bases between them. CDR3 loop: CASSYDSPGEQFF. CDR3 bases: TGTGCCAGCAGCTACGACTCCCCTGGTGAGCAGTTCTTC. Combining the CDR3 with reference TRBV7-3 and TRBJ2-1 gives the whole variable domain GAGVSQTPSNKVTEKGKYVELRCDPISGHTALYWYRQSLGQGPEFLIYFQGTGAADDSGLPNDRFFAVRPEGSVSTLKIQRTERGDSAVYLCASSYDSPGEQFFGPGTRLTVL.

The CDR3 DNA reads TGCGCCAGCAGCCAAACGAGGGACTCGACGAATCAGCCCCAGCATTTT. It translates to CASSQTRDSTNQPQHF. The chain has TRBV4-1 and TRBJ1-5, with D perhaps matching TRBD1 (5 bases). The V end lost 2 bases, the J end lost 4 bases, and 15 bases lay between the germline ends. The CDR3 length is 16 residues. Germline V gene sequence: CDR1 MGHRA, CDR2 YSYEKL.

The CDR3 nucleotides are TGTGCCTGGAGTGAAAGCTACGAGCAGTACTTC. Its translation is CAWSESYEQYF. J is TRBJ2-5 and V is TRBV30; D is unclear. The last part of the DNA fits TRBJ2-7 better; the J call may be wrong. CDR3 length: 11 residues. Germline V gives CDR1 GTSNPN, CDR2 SVGIG (reference sequence).

This clone was seen more than once but under ten times. This chain connects TRBV30 to TRBJ1-2; 9 bases agree with TRBD1. CDR1 GTSNPN and CDR2 SVGIG come from the germline V gene (reference sequence). Trimming at V came to 2 bases and at J to 6 bases, leaving 4 bases not matched to a gene. CDR3 size: 13 residues. CDR3 sequence reads: CAWSLTGGNGYTF. The DNA of the CDR3 is TGTGCCTGGAGTCTCACAGGGGGCAATGGCTACACCTTC.

The gene calls are TRBV2 and TRBJ1-1; the D gene is possibly TRBD1 (6 bases). Germline loops: CDR1 SNHLY, CDR2 FYNNEI. V was cut by 6 bases and J by 8 bases, with 16 bases left in between. CDR3 length: 13 residues. This CDR3 is CASSSYRQEEAFF. For the CDR3, the DNA is TGTGCCAGCAGCTCATATCGACAGGAAGAAGCTTTCTTT.

This clone turned up a few times. The V gene is TRBV27, the J gene TRBJ2-7, with TRBD2 matching over 9 bases. The CDR3 covers 17 residues. V gave up 3 bases and J gave up 0 bases; unmatched junction bases: 9. Germline-derived CDR1 and CDR2 are MNHEY and SMNVEV (reference sequence). DNA of the CDR3: TGTGCCAGCAGTTTTAAGCGGGGGGCCGCAAGCTCCTACGAGCAGTACTTC. Amino acid sequence: CASSFKRGAASSYEQYF.

The V and J genes are TRBV19 and TRBJ2-7; 10 bases agree with TRBD1. The CDR3 totals 16 residues. The V gene's germline CDR1 is LNHDA and CDR2 SQIVND (reference sequence). Trimming removed 5 bases from V and 4 bases from J; junction bases left unmatched: 11. The CDR3 coding sequence is TGTGCCAGTAGTGTGCTCTCACCGGGACAGGGGTACGAGCAGTACTTC. Its translation is CASSVLSPGQGYEQYF.

The chain links TRBV6-5 to TRBJ1-5; unclear D gene. The V and J ends lost 0 bases and 1 base respectively, with 7 bases between them. The CDR3 is made up of 15 amino acids. Germline-derived CDR1 and CDR2 are MNHEY and SVGAGI. Here the CDR3 DNA reads TGTGCCAGCAGTTACTCGTACCGGAGCAATCAGCCCCAGCATTTT. This encodes CASSYSYRSNQPQHF.

This clone was detected a few times. The rearrangement uses TRBV10-3 and TRBJ1-5; D is ambiguous. Per germline, CDR1 ENHRY and CDR2 SYGVKD. The CDR3 contains 12 residues. Trimming cost V 4 bases and J 5 bases, with 6 bases left between them. CDR3 nucleotide sequence: TGTGCCATCAGTGGTACGGATCAGCCCCAGCATTTT. This sequence encodes CAISGTDQPQHF.